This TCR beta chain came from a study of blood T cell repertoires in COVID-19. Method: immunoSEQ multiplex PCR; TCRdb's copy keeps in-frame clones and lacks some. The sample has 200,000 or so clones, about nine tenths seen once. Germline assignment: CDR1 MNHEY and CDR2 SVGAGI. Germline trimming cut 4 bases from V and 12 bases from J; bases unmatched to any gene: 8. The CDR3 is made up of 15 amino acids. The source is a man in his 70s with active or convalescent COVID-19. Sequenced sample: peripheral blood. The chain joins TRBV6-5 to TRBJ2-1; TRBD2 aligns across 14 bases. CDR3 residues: CASSLGTSGGSGQFF. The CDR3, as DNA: TGTGCCAGCAGTTTGGGGACTAGCGGGGGCTCAGGGCAGTTCTTC.